The rows below give T cell receptor beta chains drawn from one sample of a study of shared clonotypes between healthy human individuals. Repertoires were generated with immunoSEQ multiplex PCR, while TCRdb's copy carries only in-frame clones and drops some. The sample includes hundreds of thousands of clones, roughly 80% of them seen just once. Sequencing was done on a sample of PBMCs. All receptors come from a woman in her thirties or forties in good health. Some clones in this sample may be carry-over from other donors' samples. Both conserved end residues are part of each CDR3. D genes are given only for firm matches. Clone size appears in some rows only: once, few, many, or a class for an expanded clone.

d_call	j_call	v_call	clone_size	cdr3_aa	cdr3_nt
NA	TRBJ2-5	TRBV2	many	CASMVETQYF	TGTGCCAGCATGGTAGAGACCCAGTACTTC
TRBD2	TRBJ2-7	TRBV27	NA	CASSRLRGGLSYEQYF	TGTGCCAGCAGTCGCCTACGGGGGGGCCTATCCTACGAGCAGTACTTC
NA	TRBJ1-5	TRBV11-2	NA	CASSPAEHQPQHF	TGTGCCAGCAGTCCCGCAGAGCATCAGCCCCAGCATTTT
NA	TRBJ1-4	TRBV15	NA	CATSKESTNEKLFF	TGTGCCACCAGCAAGGAGTCAACTAATGAAAAACTGTTTTTT
NA	TRBJ1-2	TRBV19	NA	CASKTPGLWPYGYTF	TGTGCCAGTAAAACCCCGGGACTTTGGCCCTATGGCTACACCTTC
TRBD2	TRBJ2-1	TRBV29-1	NA	CSVAPLAGANEQFF	TGCAGCGTTGCCCCACTAGCGGGAGCTAATGAGCAGTTCTTC
NA	TRBJ2-6	TRBV30	NA	CAWSVAGANVLTF	TGTGCCTGGAGTGTCGCTGGGGCCAACGTCCTGACTTTC
NA	TRBJ2-2	TRBV7-8	NA	CASSPARVSSTGELFF	TGTGCCAGCAGCCCGGCCAGGGTTTCGTCCACCGGGGAGCTGTTTTTT
NA	TRBJ1-1	TRBV2	few	CASSEGPNTEAFF	TGTGCCAGCAGTGAGGGGCCGAACACTGAAGCTTTCTTT
TRBD1	TRBJ2-7	TRBV7-2	once	CASSLASGQGYEQYF	TGTGCCAGCAGCTTAGCGTCCGGACAGGGCTACGAGCAGTACTTC
NA	TRBJ2-7	TRBV28	once	CASSPRYEQYF	TGTGCCAGCAGCCCCAGGTACGAGCAGTACTTC
TRBD1	TRBJ1-2	TRBV29-1	NA	CSGRTGGAGGYTF	TGCAGCGGGAGGACAGGGGGCGCGGGTGGCTACACCTTC
TRBD2	TRBJ2-7	TRBV28	once	CASSSSRVAGGYEQYF	TGTGCCAGCAGTTCCTCCAGGGTGGCGGGAGGGTACGAGCAGTACTTC
TRBD2	TRBJ2-1	TRBV5-6	NA	CASSFGTGTSGRNEQFF	TGTGCCAGCAGCTTTGGTACCGGGACTAGCGGGAGAAATGAGCAGTTCTTC
TRBD2	TRBJ2-7	TRBV6-1	NA	CASKLGTSGYEQYF	TGTGCCAGCAAACTAGGGACTAGCGGGTACGAGCAGTACTTC
TRBD2	TRBJ2-5	TRBV7-8	NA	CASSLGAVAGGPRETQYF	TGTGCCAGCAGCTTAGGGGCAGTTGCGGGAGGGCCTCGGGAGACCCAGTACTTC
TRBD1	TRBJ2-5	TRBV7-3	NA	CASSPRGHGQGETQYF	TGTGCCAGCAGCCCCCGGGGGCATGGACAGGGAGAGACCCAGTACTTC
NA	TRBJ1-2	TRBV18	few	CASSLGYGYTF	TGTGCCAGCTCACTAGGCTATGGCTACACCTTC
NA	TRBJ2-1	TRBV5-1	NA	CASSLESGGLYNEQFF	TGCGCCAGCAGCTTGGAGTCCGGGGGGCTCTACAATGAGCAGTTCTTC
NA	TRBJ1-2	TRBV15	NA	CATSRDPGAYGYTF	TGTGCCACCAGCAGAGACCCGGGGGCCTATGGCTACACCTTC
NA	TRBJ2-5	TRBV28	NA	CASSLVQEETQYF	TGTGCCAGCAGTTTAGTACAGGAAGAGACCCAGTACTTC
NA	TRBJ2-1	TRBV11-2	NA	CASSLQGIAYNEQFF	TGTGCCAGCAGCCTACAGGGTATAGCCTACAATGAGCAGTTCTTC
TRBD1	TRBJ1-2	TRBV15	once	CATSRRVGRQGGYTF	TGTGCCACCAGCCGTAGAGTGGGTAGACAGGGGGGCTACACCTTC
NA	TRBJ2-1	TRBV30	NA	CAWTGKGRPRDEQFF	TGTGCCTGGACCGGGAAGGGCCGTCCTCGGGATGAGCAGTTCTTC
NA	TRBJ2-3	TRBV28	NA	CASSFSRVGTDTQYF	TGTGCCAGCAGTTTCAGTAGGGTGGGCACAGATACGCAGTATTTT
NA	TRBJ2-1	TRBV9	NA	CASSSGVNYNEQFF	TGTGCCAGCAGTTCAGGGGTAAATTACAATGAGCAGTTCTTC
NA	TRBJ1-1	TRBV6-6	NA	CASRGGSATEAFF	TGTGCCAGCAGGGGGGGCTCAGCTACTGAAGCTTTCTTT
TRBD2	TRBJ2-1	TRBV28	NA	CASSARGTSGRDEQFF	TGTGCCAGCAGTGCACGAGGAACTAGCGGGAGGGATGAGCAGTTCTTC
NA	TRBJ1-5	TRBV28	NA	CASSVPPMGGGHRASNQPQHF	TGTGCCAGCAGTGTCCCCCCAATGGGAGGGGGACACCGGGCCTCTAATCAGCCCCAGCATTTT
NA	TRBJ2-2	TRBV29-1	NA	CSALGVTNTGELFF	TGCAGCGCCCTAGGAGTGACGAACACCGGGGAGCTGTTTTTT
NA	TRBJ2-1	TRBV10-3	NA	CAITSGPYNEQFF	TGTGCCATCACAAGCGGTCCTTACAATGAGCAGTTCTTC
TRBD2	TRBJ2-1	TRBV5-8	once	CASSSFRGRASHNEQFF	TGTGCCAGCAGCAGCTTCCGCGGGAGGGCCTCCCACAATGAGCAGTTCTTC
NA	TRBJ2-3	TRBV7-2	NA	CASSLSDTQYF	TGTGCCAGCAGCTTAAGTGATACGCAGTATTTT
NA	TRBJ1-4	TRBV7-2	NA	CASSLATGSGEKLFF	TGTGCCAGCAGCTTAGCCACCGGGTCCGGTGAAAAACTGTTTTTT
NA	TRBJ1-5	TRBV15	NA	CATSRERGQPQHF	TGTGCCACCAGCAGAGAACGGGGTCAGCCCCAGCATTTT
NA	TRBJ2-5	TRBV2	NA	CATNRVRQETQYF	TGTGCCACCAACAGGGTGCGCCAAGAGACCCAGTACTTC
NA	TRBJ2-3	TRBV11-3	NA	CASSSEGGTDTQYF	TGTGCCAGCAGCTCGGAGGGCGGGACAGATACGCAGTATTTT
NA	TRBJ1-1	TRBV30	few	CAWSAAQGTEAFF	TGTGCCTGGAGTGCCGCCCAAGGTACTGAAGCTTTCTTT
NA	TRBJ1-5	TRBV7-2	NA	CASSLGQGDNQPQHF	TGTGCCAGCAGCTTAGGGCAGGGTGACAATCAGCCCCAGCATTTT
TRBD2	TRBJ2-2	TRBV11-3	NA	CASSPGTSGGSGELFF	TGTGCCAGCAGCCCAGGGACTAGCGGGGGGTCCGGGGAGCTGTTTTTT
NA	TRBJ1-2	TRBV5-6	few	CASSLEGGYTGYTF	TGTGCCAGCAGCCTCGAAGGGGGTTACACAGGCTACACCTTC
TRBD1	TRBJ2-5	TRBV5-1	NA	CASSLTGGFETQYF	TGCGCCAGCAGCTTGACAGGGGGCTTTGAGACCCAGTACTTC